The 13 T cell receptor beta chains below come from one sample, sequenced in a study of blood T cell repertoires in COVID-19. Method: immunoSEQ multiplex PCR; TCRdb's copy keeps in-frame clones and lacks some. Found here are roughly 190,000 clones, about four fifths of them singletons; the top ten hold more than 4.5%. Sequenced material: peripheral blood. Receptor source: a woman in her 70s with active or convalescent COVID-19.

CDR3: CASSYSGGRAQNEQFF. The CDR3 DNA sequence: TGTGCCAGCAGTTACTCCGGCGGGAGGGCTCAGAATGAGCAGTTCTTC. The chain couples TRBV6-5 to TRBJ2-1; TRBD2 aligns across 9 bases. Germline V CDR1 and CDR2: MNHEY, SVGAGI. This CDR3 has 16 amino acids. V shed 0 bases, J shed 7 bases, and the junction held 7 bases outside the gene matches.

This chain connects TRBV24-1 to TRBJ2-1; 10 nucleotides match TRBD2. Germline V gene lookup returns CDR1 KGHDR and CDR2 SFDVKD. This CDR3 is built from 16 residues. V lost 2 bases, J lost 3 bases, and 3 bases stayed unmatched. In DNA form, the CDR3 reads TGTGCCACCAGTGATTCACTAGCGGGACTCTACAATGAGCAGTTCTTC. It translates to CATSDSLAGLYNEQFF.

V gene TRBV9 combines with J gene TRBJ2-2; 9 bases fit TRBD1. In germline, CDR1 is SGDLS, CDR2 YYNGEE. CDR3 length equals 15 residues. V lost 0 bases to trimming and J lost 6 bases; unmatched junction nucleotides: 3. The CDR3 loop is CASSVGTGVAGELFF. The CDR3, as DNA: TGTGCCAGCAGCGTAGGGACAGGGGTCGCCGGGGAGCTGTTTTTT.

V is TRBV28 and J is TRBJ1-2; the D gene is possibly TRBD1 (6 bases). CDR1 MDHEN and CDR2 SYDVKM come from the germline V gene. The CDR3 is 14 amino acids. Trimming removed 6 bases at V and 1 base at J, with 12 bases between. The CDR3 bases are TGTGCCAGCAGCTCCAGGGGTTTTAACTATGGCTACACCTTC. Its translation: CASSSRGFNYGYTF.

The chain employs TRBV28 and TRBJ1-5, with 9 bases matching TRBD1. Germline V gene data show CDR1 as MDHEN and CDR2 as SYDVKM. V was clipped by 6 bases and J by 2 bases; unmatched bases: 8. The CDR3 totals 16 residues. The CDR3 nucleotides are TGTGCCAGCAGGGTGGGGGGACAGGGTGGCAATCAGCCCCAGCATTTT. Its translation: CASRVGGQGGNQPQHF.

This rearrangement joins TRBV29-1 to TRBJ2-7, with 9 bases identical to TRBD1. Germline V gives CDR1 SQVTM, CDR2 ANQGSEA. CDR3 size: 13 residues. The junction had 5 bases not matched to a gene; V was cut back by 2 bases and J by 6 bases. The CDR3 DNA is TGCAGCGTTGAAAGGACAGGGGATGGCGAGCAGTACTTC. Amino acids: CSVERTGDGEQYF.

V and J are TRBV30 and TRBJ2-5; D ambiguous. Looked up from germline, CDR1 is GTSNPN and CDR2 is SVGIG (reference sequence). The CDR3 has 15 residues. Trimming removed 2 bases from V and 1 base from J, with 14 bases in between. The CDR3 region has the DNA TGTGCCTGGAGTCCACTTGGTAGCCCCCAAGAGACCCAGTACTTC. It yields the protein CAWSPLGSPQETQYF. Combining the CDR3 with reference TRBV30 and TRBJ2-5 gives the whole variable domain SQTIHQWPATLVQPVGSPLSLECTVEGTSNPNLYWYRQAAGRGLQLLFYSVGIGQISSEVPQNLSASRPQDRQFILSSKKLLLSDSGFYLCAWSPLGSPQETQYFGPGTRLLVL.

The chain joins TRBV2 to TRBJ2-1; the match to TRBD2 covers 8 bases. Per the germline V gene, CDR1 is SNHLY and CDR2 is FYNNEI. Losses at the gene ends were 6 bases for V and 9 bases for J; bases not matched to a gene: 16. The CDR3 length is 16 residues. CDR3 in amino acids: CASRPLPAGVQVEQFF. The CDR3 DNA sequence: TGTGCCAGCAGGCCCTTGCCAGCGGGAGTTCAGGTTGAGCAGTTCTTC.

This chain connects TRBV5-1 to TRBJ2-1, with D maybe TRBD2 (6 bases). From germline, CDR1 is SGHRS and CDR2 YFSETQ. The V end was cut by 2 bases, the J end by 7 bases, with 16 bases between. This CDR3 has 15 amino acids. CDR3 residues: CASSFPGAPGNEQFF. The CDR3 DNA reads TGCGCCAGCAGCTTCCCGGGAGCCCCGGGGAATGAGCAGTTCTTC.

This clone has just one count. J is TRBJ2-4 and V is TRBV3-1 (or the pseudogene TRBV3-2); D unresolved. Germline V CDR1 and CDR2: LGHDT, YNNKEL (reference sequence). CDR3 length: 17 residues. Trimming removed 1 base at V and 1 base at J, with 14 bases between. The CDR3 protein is CASSQVSLPLAKNIQYF. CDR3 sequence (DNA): TGTGCCAGCAGCCAAGTGAGCCTCCCCCTGGCCAAAAACATTCAGTACTTC.

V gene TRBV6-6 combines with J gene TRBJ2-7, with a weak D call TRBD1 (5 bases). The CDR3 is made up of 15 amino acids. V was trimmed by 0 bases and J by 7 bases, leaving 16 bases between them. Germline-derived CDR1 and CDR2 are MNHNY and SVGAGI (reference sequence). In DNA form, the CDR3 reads TGTGCCAGCAGTTACTCTCAGGGCCCCACGGGTGAGCAGTACTTC. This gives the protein CASSYSQGPTGEQYF.

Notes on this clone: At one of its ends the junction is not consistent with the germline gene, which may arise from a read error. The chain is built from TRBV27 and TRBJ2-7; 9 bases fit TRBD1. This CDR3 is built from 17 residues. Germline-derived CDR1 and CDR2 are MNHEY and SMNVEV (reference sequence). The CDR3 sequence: CASSLSRRDRDTYEQYF. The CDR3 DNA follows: TGTGCCAGCAGTCTATCCCGCAGGGACAGGGATACCTACGAGCAGTACTTC.

The CDR3: CASSLGPGGFTEAFF. CDR3 DNA: TGTGCCAGCAGCTTGGGGCCGGGGGGCTTCACTGAAGCTTTCTTT. The J gene is TRBJ1-1, the V gene TRBV7-6; D may be TRBD1 (6 bases). This CDR3 contains 15 residues. V lost 3 bases, J lost 4 bases, and 15 bases lay in between. Germline CDR1 is SGHVS and CDR2 is FNYEAQ.